Listed below are T cell receptor beta chains from one sample, sequenced in a study of T cells in narcolepsy. The protocol was immunoSEQ multiplex PCR, while the TCRdb copy is restricted to in-frame clones and leaves out a portion. The table records 30,000 to 40,000 clones, around 86% of them present only once. Sequencing was performed on CD45RA- memory CD4+ T cells from PBMCs. The receptor set was obtained from a human donor with narcolepsy. CDR3s include the opening cysteine and the closing phenylalanine or tryptophan. Fields, in order: J gene, V gene, CDR3 protein.

TRBJ2-3,TRBV9,CASSVGPGPRDTQYF
TRBJ2-5,TRBV7-8,CASSPQGQAVGTQYF
TRBJ1-2,TRBV6-5,CASSYDRKGDGYTF
TRBJ2-2,TRBV6-6,CASRLDNTGELFF
TRBJ1-5,TRBV6-1,CASSEGQGPQHF
TRBJ2-1,TRBV5-1,CASSERSGFVNEQFF
TRBJ1-1,TRBV12-5,CASAWTGNTEAFF
TRBJ2-5,TRBV7-2,CASSLAGSSVETQYF
TRBJ2-7,TRBV7-8,CASTPRGGGLGASYEQYF
TRBJ2-5,TRBV7-2,CASSPWTSGRLGGETQYF